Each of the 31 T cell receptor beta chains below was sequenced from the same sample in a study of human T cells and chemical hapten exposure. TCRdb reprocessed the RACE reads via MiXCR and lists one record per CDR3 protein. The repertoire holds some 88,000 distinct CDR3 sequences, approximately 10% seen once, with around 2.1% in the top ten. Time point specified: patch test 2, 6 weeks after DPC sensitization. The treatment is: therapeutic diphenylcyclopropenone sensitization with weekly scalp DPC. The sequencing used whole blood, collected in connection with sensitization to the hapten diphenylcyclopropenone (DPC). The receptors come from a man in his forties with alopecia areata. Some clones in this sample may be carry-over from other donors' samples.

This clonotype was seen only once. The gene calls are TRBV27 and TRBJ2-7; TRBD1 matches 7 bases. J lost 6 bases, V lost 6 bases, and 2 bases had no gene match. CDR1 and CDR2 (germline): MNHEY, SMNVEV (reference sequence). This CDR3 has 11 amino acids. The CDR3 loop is CASRQGFEQYV. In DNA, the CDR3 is TGTGCCAGCAGACAGGGGTTCGAGCAGTACGTC.

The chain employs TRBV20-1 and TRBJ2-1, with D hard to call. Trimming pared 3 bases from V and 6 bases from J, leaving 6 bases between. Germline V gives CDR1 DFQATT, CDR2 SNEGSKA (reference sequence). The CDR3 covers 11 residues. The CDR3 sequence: CSASRPNEQFF. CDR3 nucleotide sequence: TGCAGTGCTAGCAGGCCCAATGAGCAGTTCTTC.

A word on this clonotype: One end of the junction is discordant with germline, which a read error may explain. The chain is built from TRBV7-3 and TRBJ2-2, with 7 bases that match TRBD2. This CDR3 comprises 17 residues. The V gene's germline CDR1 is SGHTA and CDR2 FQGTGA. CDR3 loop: CASSSPQGGINTGELCF. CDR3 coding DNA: TGTGCCAGCAGCTCGCCCCAGGGAGGGATAAACACCGGGGAGCTGTGTTTT.

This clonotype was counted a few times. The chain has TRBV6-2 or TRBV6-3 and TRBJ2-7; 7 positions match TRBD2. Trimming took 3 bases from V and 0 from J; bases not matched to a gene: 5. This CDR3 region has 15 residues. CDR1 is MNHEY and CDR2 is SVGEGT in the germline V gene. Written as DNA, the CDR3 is TGTGCCAGCAGTTATGCCGGGACTACCTCCTACGAGCAGTACTTC. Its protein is CASSYAGTTSYEQYF.

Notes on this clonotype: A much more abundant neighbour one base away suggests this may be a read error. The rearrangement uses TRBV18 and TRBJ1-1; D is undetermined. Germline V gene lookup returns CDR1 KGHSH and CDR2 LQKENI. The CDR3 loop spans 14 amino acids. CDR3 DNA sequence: TGTGCCGGCTCACCAGTTGGTGGGTCCCCCGAAGCTTTCTTT. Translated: CAGSPVGGSPEAFF.

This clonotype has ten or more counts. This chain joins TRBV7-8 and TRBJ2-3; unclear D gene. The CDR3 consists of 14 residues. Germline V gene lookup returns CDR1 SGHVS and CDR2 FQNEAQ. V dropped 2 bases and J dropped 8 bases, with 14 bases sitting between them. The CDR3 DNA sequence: TGTGCCAGCAGCTTATCGGCGTTTCAGGTTACGCAGTATTTT. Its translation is CASSLSAFQVTQYF.

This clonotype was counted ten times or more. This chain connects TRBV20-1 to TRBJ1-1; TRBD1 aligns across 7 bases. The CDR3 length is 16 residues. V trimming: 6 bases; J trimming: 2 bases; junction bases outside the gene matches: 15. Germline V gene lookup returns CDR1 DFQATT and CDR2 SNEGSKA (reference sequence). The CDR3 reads CSALSETGSQNTEAFF. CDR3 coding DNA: TGCAGTGCCCTATCAGAGACAGGGTCCCAAAACACTGAAGCTTTCTTT.

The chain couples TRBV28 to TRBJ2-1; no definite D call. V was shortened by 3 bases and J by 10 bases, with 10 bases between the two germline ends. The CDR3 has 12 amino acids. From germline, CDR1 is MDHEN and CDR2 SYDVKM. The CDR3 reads CASSLVNREQFF. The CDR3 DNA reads TGTGCCAGCAGTTTGGTAAATCGGGAGCAGTTCTTC.

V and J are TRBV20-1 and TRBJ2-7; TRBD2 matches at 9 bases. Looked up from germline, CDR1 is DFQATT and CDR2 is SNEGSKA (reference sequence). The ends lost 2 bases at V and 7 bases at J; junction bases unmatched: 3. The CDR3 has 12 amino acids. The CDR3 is CSARLTSGEQYF. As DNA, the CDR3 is TGCAGTGCTAGATTGACTAGCGGTGAGCAGTACTTC.

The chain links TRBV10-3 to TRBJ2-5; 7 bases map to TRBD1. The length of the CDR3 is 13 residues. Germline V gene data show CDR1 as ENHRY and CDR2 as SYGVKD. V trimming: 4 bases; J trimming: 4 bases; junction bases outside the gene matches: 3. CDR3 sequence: CAISGDRRETQYF. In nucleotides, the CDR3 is TGTGCCATCAGTGGGGACAGAAGAGAGACCCAGTACTTC.

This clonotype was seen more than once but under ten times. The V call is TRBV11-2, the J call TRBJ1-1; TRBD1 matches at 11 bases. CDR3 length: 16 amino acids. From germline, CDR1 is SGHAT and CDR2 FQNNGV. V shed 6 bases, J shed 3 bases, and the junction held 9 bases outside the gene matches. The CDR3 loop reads CASSSGTGGQDTEAFF. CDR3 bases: TGTGCCAGCAGTTCCGGGACAGGGGGACAGGACACTGAAGCTTTCTTT.

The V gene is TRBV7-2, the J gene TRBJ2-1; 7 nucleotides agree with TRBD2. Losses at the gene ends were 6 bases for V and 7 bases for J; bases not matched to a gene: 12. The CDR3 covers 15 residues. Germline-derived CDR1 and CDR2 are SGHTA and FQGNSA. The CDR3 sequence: CASRRDYAGGNEQFF. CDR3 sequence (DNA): TGTGCCAGCAGACGGGACTATGCTGGTGGAAATGAGCAGTTCTTC. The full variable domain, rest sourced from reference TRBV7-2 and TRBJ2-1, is GAGVSQSPSNKVTEKGKDVELRCDPISGHTALYWYRQSLGQGLEFLIYFQGNSAPDKSGLPSDRFSAERTGGSVSTLTIQRTQQEDSAVYLCASRRDYAGGNEQFFGPGTRLTVL.

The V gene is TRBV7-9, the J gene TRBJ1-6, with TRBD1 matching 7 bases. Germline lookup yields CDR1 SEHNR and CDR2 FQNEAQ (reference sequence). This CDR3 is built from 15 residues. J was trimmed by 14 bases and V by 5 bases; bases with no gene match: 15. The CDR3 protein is CASSAQGQATGALHF. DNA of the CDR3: TGTGCCAGCAGCGCTCAAGGACAGGCCACGGGGGCCCTCCACTTT.

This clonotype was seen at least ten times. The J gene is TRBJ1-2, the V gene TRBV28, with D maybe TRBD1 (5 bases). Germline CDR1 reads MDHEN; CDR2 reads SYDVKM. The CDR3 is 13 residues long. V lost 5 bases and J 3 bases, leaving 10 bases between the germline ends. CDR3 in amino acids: CASSLRQYYGYTF. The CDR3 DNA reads TGTGCCAGCAGTCTCCGACAGTACTATGGCTACACCTTC.

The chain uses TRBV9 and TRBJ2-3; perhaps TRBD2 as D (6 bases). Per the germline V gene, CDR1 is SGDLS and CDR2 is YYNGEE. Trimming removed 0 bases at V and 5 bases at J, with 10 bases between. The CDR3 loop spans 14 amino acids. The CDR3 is CASSVGMGGDTQYF. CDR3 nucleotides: TGTGCCAGCAGCGTAGGGATGGGAGGAGATACGCAGTATTTT.

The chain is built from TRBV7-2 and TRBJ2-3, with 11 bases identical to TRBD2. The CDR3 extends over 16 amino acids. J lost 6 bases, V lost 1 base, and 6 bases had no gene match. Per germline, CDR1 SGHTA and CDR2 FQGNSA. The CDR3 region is CASSLVAGGLQDTQYF. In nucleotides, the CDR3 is TGTGCCAGCAGCTTAGTAGCGGGGGGGCTCCAGGATACGCAGTATTTT.

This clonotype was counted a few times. The DNA for the CDR3 is TGTGCCAGCAGTCCCCTGCCCGTCTCCTCCCAGGTACTTGAGCAGTACGTC. Translating gives CASSPLPVSSQVLEQYV. The chain uses TRBV12-3 or TRBV12-4 and TRBJ2-7; no definite D call. V gave up 5 bases and J gave up 7 bases, with 27 bases separating them. This CDR3 contains 17 residues.

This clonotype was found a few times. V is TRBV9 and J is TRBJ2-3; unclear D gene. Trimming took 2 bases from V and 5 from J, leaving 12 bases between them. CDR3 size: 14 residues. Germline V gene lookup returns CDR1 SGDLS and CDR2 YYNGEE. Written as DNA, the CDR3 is TGTGCCAGCAGCGTGGACGGTGTAGTAGATACGCAGTATTTT. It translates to CASSVDGVVDTQYF.

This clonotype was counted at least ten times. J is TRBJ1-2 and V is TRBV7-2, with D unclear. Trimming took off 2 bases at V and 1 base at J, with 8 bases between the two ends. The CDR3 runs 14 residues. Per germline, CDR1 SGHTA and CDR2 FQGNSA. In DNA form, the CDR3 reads TGTGCCAGCAGCTTACCGGGCCTTAACTATGGCTACACCTTC. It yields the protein CASSLPGLNYGYTF. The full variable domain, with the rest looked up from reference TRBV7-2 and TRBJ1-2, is GAGVSQSPSNKVTEKGKDVELRCDPISGHTALYWYRQSLGQGLEFLIYFQGNSAPDKSGLPSDRFSAERTGGSVSTLTIQRTQQEDSAVYLCASSLPGLNYGYTFGSGTRLTVV.

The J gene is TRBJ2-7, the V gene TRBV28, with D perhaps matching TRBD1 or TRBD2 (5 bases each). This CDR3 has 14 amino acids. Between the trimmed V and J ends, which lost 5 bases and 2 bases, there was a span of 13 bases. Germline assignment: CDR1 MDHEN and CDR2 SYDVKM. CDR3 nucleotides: TGTGCCAGCAGTCGACCGGGGCTACCCTACGAGCAGTACTTC. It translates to CASSRPGLPYEQYF.

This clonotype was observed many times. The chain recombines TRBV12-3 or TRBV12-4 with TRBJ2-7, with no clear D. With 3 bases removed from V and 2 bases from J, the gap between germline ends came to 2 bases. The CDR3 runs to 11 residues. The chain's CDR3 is CASSFTYEQYF. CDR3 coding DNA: TGTGCCAGCAGTTTTACCTACGAGCAGTACTTC.

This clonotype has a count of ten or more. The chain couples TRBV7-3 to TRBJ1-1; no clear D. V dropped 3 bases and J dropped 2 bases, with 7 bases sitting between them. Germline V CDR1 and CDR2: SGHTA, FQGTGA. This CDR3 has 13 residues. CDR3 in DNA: TGTGCCAGCAGCTTCCAGAGAAACACTGAAGCTTTCTTT. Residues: CASSFQRNTEAFF.

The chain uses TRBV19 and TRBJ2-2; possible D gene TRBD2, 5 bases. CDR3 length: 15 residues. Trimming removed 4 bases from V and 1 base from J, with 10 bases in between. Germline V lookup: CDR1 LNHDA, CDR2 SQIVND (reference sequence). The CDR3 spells CASSSVAGNTGELFF. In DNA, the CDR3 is TGTGCCAGTAGTAGTGTTGCGGGGAACACCGGGGAGCTGTTTTTT.

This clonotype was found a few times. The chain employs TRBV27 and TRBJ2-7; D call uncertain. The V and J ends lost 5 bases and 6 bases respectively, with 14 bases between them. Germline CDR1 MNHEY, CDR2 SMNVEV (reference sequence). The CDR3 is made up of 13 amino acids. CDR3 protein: CASSPTGTIEQYV. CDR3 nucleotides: TGTGCCAGCAGTCCAACGGGTACCATCGAGCAGTACGTC.

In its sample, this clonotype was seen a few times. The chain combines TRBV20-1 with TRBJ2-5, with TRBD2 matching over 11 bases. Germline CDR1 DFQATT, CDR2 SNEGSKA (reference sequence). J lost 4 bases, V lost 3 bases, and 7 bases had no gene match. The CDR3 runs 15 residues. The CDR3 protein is CSARVTSGTVETQYF. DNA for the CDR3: TGCAGTGCTAGGGTGACTAGCGGGACGGTAGAGACCCAGTACTTC.

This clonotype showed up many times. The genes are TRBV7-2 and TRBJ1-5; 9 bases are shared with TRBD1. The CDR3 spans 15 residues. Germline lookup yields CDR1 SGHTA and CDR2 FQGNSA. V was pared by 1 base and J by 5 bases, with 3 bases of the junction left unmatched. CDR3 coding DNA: TGTGCCAGCAGCTTAGTAGGGACAGGGTATCAGCCCCAGCATTTT. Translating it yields CASSLVGTGYQPQHF. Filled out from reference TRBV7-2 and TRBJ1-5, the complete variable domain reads GAGVSQSPSNKVTEKGKDVELRCDPISGHTALYWYRQSLGQGLEFLIYFQGNSAPDKSGLPSDRFSAERTGGSVSTLTIQRTQQEDSAVYLCASSLVGTGYQPQHFGDGTRLSIL.

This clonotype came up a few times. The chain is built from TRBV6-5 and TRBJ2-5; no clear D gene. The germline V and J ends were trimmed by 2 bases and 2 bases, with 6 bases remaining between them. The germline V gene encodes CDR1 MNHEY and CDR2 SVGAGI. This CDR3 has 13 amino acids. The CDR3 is CASSYGQQETQYF. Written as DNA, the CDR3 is TGTGCCAGCAGTTACGGGCAGCAAGAGACCCAGTACTTC.

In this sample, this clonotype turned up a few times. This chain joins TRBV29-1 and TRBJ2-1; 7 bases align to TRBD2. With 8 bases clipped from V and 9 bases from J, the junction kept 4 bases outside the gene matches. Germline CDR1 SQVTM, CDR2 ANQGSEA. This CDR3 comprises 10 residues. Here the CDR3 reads CSTWGGEQFF. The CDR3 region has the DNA TGCAGCACGTGGGGGGGTGAGCAGTTCTTC.

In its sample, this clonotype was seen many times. The CDR3 nucleotides are TGCAGTGCCCCCCCCCTTGGGCGGGGGAACTATGGCTACACCTTC. It codes for CSAPPLGRGNYGYTF. The gene calls are TRBV20-1 and TRBJ1-2; D is perhaps TRBD1 (5 bases). CDR3 length: 15 residues. The ends were cut back, 6 bases at V and 2 bases at J, with 19 bases in the middle. Germline V gives CDR1 DFQATT, CDR2 SNEGSKA (reference sequence).

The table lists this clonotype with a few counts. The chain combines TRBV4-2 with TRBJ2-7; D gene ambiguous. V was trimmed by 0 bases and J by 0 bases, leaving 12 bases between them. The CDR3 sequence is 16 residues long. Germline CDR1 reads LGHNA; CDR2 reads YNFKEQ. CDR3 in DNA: TGTGCCAGCAGCCAAGACTCAGTGACCACCTCCTACGAGCAGTACTTC. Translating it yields CASSQDSVTTSYEQYF.

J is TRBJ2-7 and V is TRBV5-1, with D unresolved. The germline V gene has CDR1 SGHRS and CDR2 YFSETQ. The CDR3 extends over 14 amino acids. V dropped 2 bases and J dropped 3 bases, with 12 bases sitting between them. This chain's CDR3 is CASSFRASGYEQYF. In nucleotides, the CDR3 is TGCGCCAGCAGCTTTAGGGCCTCCGGCTACGAGCAGTACTTC.